The clone carrying this TCR beta chain has a handful of counts. Antigen unknown. This sample is drawn from a study of shared clonotypes between healthy human individuals. Overall study: Per donor, three plates held CD4 naive cells, three held CD4 memory, two held CD8 naive and one held CD8 memory. Findings and caveats of the study: Among donors, sharing of clonotypes was expected to be affected by sequencing depth. Naive subsets typically showed greater estimated richness than memory subsets.

The CDR3 sequence is 12 residues long. CDR1 and CDR2 from the germline V gene are MNHEY and SMNVEV (reference sequence). The germline V and J ends were trimmed by 5 bases and 8 bases, with 12 bases remaining between them. Sequencing was performed with immunoSEQ multiplex PCR; in TCRdb, only in-frame clones are kept and a portion is missing. The data show a few hundred thousand clones, roughly 95% seen once. The naive CD8 population came from CD45RO-negative cells selected for CCR7, without terminally differentiated effector memory CD45RA+ cells. The chain joins TRBV27 to TRBJ1-1, with D perhaps TRBD1 (5 bases). Specimen: naive CD8+ T cells sorted from blood. The sequence was obtained from a woman aged 25-40 years in good health. CDR3 DNA sequence: TGTGCCAGCAGTCCGGGAACAGGCGAAGCTTTCTTT. Translating it yields CASSPGTGEAFF.